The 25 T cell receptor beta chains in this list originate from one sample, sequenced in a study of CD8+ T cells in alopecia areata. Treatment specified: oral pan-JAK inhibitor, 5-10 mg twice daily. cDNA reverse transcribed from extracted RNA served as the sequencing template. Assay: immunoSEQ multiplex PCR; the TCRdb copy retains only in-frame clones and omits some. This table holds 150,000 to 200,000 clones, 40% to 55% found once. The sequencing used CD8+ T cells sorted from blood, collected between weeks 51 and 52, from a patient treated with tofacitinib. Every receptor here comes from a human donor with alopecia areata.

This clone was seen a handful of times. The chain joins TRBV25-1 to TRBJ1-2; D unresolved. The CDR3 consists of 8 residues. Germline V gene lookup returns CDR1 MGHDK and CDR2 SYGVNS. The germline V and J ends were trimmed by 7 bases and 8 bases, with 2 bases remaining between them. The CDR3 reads CASMGYTF. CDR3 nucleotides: TGTGCCAGCATGGGCTACACCTTC.

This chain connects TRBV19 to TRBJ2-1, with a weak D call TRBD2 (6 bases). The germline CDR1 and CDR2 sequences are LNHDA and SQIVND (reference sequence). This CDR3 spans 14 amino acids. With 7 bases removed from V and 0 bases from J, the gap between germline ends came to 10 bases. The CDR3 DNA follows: TGTGCCAGTATGGCGGGGATCTCCTACAATGAGCAGTTCTTC. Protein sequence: CASMAGISYNEQFF.

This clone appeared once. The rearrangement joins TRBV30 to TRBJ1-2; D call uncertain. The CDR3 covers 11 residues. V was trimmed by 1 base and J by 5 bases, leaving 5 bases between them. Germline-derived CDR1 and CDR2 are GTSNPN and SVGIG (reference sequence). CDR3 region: CAWSATYGYTF. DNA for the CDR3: TGTGCCTGGAGTGCAACATATGGCTACACCTTC.

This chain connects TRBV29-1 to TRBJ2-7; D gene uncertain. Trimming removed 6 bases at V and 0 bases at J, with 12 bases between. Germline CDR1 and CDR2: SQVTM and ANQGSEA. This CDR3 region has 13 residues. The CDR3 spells CSVIGTYSYEQYF. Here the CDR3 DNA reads TGCAGCGTAATTGGTACTTACTCCTACGAGCAGTACTTC.

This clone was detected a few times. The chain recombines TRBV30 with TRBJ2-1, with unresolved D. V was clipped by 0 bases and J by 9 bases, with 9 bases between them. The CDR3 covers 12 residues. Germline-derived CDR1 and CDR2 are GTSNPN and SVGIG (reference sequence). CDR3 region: CAWSVRKREQFF. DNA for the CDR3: TGTGCCTGGAGTGTACGAAAACGTGAGCAGTTCTTC.

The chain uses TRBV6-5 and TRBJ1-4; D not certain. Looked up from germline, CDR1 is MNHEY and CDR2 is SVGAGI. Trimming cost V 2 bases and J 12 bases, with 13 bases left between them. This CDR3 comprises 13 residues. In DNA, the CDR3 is TGTGCCAGCAGTTACGAGAACGGGATAGAACTGTTTTTT. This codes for CASSYENGIELFF.

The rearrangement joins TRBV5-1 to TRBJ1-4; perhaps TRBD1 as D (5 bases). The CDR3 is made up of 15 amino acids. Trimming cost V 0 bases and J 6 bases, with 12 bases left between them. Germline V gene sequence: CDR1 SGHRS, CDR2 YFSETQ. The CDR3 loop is CASSLVLGEDEKLFF. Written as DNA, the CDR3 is TGCGCCAGCAGCTTGGTGTTGGGGGAAGATGAAAAACTGTTTTTT.

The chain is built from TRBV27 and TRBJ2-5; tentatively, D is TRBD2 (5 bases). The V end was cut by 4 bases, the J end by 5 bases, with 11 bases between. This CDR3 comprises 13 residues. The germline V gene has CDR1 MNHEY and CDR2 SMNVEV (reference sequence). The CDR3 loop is CASSSGFRETQYF. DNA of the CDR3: TGTGCCAGCAGTTCGGGGTTTCGGGAGACCCAGTACTTC.

CDR3 sequence: CASSSGVTPYEQYF. CDR3 bases: TGTGCCAGCAGTTCTGGGGTCACCCCCTACGAGCAGTACTTC. The gene calls are TRBV28 and TRBJ2-7; the D is unclear. Looked up from germline, CDR1 is MDHEN and CDR2 is SYDVKM. The CDR3 extends over 14 amino acids. V was clipped by 4 bases and J by 2 bases, with 12 bases between them. The full variable domain, rest sourced from reference TRBV28 and TRBJ2-7, is DVKVTQSSRYLVKRTGEKVFLECVQDMDHENMFWYRQDPGLGLRLIYFSYDVKMKEKGDIPEGYSVSREKKERFSLILESASTNQTSMYLCASSSGVTPYEQYFGPGTRLTVT.

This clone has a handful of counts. The CDR3 DNA follows: TGCAGCGCTGGTGGGGGCAGGGGCCCGTTGGAGACCCAGTACTTC. Its translation: CSAGGGRGPLETQYF. The chain combines TRBV29-1 with TRBJ2-5, with TRBD1 as a possible D gene (6 bases). This CDR3 contains 15 residues. V was trimmed by 7 bases and J by 5 bases, leaving 23 bases between them. Germline values: CDR1 SQVTM, CDR2 ANQGSEA. The full variable domain, in which reference TRBV29-1 and TRBJ2-5 provide the parts outside the CDR3, is SAVISQKPSRDICQRGTSLTIQCQVDSQVTMMFWYRQQPGQSLTLIATANQGSEATYESGFVIDKFPISRPNLTFSTLTVSNMSPEDSSIYLCSAGGGRGPLETQYFGPGTRLLVL.

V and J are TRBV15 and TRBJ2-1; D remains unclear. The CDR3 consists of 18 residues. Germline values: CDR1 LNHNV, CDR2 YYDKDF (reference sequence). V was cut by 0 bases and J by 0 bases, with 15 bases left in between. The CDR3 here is CATSREPNPKDSYNEQFF. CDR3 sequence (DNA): TGTGCCACCAGCAGAGAGCCGAACCCCAAAGACTCCTACAATGAGCAGTTCTTC.

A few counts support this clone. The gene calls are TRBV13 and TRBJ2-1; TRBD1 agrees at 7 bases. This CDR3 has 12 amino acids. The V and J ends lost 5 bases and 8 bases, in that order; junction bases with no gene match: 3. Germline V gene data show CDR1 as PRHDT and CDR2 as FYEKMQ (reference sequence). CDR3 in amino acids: CASSVQGDEQFF. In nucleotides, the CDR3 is TGTGCCAGCAGCGTCCAGGGGGATGAGCAGTTCTTC.

The CDR3: CASSQETGYSPLHF. The CDR3 DNA sequence: TGCGCCAGCAGCCAAGAAACAGGGTACTCACCCCTCCACTTT. The chain carries TRBV4-1 and TRBJ1-6, with D maybe TRBD1 (6 bases). This CDR3 has 14 residues. Germline V gene data show CDR1 as MGHRA and CDR2 as YSYEKL. V was cut by 0 bases and J by 10 bases, with 10 bases left in between.

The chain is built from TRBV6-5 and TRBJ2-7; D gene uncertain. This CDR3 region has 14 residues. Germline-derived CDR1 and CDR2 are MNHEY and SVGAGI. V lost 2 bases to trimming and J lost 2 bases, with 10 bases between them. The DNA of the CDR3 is TGTGCCAGCAGTTACGGATCTGGCACCTACGAGCAGTACTTC. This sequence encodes CASSYGSGTYEQYF.

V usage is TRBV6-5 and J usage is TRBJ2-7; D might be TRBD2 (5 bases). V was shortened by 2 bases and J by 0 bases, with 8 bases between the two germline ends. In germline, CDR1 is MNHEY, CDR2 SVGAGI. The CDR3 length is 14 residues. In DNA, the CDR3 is TGTGCCAGCAGTTACGCTGGGAGCTCCTACGAGCAGTACTTC. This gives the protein CASSYAGSSYEQYF.

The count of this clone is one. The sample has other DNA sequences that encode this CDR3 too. The CDR3 loop is CASSLGQQETQYF. The CDR3 DNA is TGTGCCAGCAGCTTAGGGCAGCAAGAGACCCAGTACTTC. V is TRBV7-9 and J is TRBJ2-5; D unresolved. This CDR3 spans 13 amino acids. From germline, CDR1 is SEHNR and CDR2 FQNEAQ (reference sequence). Trimming cost V 1 base and J 2 bases, with 5 bases left between them.

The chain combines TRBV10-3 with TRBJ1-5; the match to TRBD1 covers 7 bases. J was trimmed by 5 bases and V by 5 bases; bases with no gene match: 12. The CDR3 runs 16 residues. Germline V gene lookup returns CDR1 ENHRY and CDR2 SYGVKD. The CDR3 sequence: CAISPTGVKGHQPQHF. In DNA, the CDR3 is TGTGCCATCAGTCCTACAGGGGTTAAAGGGCATCAGCCCCAGCATTTT.

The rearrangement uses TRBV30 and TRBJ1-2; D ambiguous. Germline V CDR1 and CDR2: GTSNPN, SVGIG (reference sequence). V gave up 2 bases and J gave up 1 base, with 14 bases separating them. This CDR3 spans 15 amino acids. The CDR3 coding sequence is TGTGCCTGGAGTAATGAATGGGAGGATAACTATGGCTACACCTTC. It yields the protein CAWSNEWEDNYGYTF.

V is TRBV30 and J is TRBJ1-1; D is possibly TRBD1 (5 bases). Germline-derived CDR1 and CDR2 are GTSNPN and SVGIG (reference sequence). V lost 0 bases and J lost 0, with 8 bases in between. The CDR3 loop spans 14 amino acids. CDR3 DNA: TGTGCCTGGAGTGTAGTAGGGGTGAACACTGAAGCTTTCTTT. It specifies CAWSVVGVNTEAFF.

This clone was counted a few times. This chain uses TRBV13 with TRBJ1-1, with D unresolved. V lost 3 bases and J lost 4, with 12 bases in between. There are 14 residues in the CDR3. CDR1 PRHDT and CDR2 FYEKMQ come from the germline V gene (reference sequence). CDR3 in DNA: TGTGCCAGCAGCTTTGACCGCACGGGCACTGAAGCTTTCTTT. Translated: CASSFDRTGTEAFF. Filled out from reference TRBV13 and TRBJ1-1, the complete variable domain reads AAGVIQSPRHLIKEKRETATLKCYPIPRHDTVYWYQQGPGQDPQFLISFYEKMQSDKGSIPDRFSAQQFSDYHSELNMSSLELGDSALYFCASSFDRTGTEAFFGQGTRLTVV.

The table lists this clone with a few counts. CDR3: CASWQGQEQPQHF. The DNA of the CDR3 is TGTGCCAGTTGGCAGGGTCAAGAACAGCCCCAGCATTTT. The J gene is TRBJ1-5, the V gene TRBV19; a possible D gene is TRBD1 (5 bases). The length of the CDR3 is 13 residues. Germline CDR1 and CDR2: LNHDA and SQIVND (reference sequence). Trimming removed 8 bases at V and 7 bases at J, with 15 bases between. Full variable domain (rest looked up from reference TRBV19 and TRBJ1-5): DGGITQSPKYLFRKEGQNVTLSCEQNLNHDAMYWYRQDPGQGLRLIYYSQIVNDFQKGDIAEGYSVSREKKESFPLTVTSAQKNPTAFYLCASWQGQEQPQHFGDGTRLSIL.

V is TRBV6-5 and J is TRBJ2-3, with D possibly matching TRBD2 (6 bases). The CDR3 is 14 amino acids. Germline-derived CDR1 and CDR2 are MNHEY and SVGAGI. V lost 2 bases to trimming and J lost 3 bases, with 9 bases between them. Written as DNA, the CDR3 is TGTGCCAGCAGTTACGGCGGGGAAACAGATACGCAGTATTTT. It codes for CASSYGGETDTQYF.

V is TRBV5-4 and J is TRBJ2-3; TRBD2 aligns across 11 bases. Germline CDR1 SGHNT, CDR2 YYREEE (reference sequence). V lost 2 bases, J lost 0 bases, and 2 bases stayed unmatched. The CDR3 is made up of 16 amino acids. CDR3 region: CASSLRLAGSTDTQYF. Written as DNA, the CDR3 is TGTGCCAGCAGCTTAAGACTAGCGGGGAGCACAGATACGCAGTATTTT.

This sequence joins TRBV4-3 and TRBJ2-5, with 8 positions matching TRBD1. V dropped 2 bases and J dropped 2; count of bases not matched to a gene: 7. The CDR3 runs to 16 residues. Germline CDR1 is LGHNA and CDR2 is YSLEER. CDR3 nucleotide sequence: TGCGCCAGCAGCCAACTCACGACAGGGGAGCAAGAGACCCAGTACTTC. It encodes CASSQLTTGEQETQYF.

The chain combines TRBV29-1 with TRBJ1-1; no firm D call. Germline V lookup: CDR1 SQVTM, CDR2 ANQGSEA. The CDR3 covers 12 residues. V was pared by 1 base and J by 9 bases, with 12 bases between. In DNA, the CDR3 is TGCAGCGTTGAAGGGGGTGGGTCTCAAGCTTTCTTT. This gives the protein CSVEGGGSQAFF.